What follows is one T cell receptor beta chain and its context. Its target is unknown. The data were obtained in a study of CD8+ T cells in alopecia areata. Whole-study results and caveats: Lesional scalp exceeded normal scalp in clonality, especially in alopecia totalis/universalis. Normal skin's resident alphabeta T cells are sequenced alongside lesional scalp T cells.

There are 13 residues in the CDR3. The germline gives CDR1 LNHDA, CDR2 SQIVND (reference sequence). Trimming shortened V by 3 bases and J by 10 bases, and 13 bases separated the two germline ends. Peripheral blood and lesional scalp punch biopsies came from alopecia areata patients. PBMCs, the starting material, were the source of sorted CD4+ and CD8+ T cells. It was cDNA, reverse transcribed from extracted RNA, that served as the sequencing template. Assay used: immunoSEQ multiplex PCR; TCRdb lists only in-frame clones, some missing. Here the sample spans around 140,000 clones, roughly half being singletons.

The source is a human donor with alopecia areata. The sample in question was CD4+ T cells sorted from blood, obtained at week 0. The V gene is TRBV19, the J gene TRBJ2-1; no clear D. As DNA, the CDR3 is TGTGCCAGTAGTATGGGCGAAGTGTGGGAGCAGTTCTTC. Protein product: CASSMGEVWEQFF.